These T cell receptor beta chains were read from a single sample in a study of blood T cell repertoires in COVID-19. The data were produced by immunoSEQ multiplex PCR, yet TCRdb's version contains in-frame clones alone and is incomplete. The sample lists 330,000 or so clones; approximately 86% were seen once. Sequencing was carried out using peripheral blood. These receptors were obtained from a young man with COVID-19, enrolled during active disease. Each CDR3 is given with its conserved first and last residue. A D gene is named only where the DNA matches it firmly. Only part of the rows carry a size: once, few, many, or a class if the clone is expanded.

J	D	V	size	DNA	CDR3
TRBJ1-1	TRBD1	TRBV30	.	TGTGCCTGGAGTGCCTACAGGGGTACCATGAACACTGAAGCTTTCTTT	CAWSAYRGTMNTEAFF
TRBJ1-2	.	TRBV15	.	TGTGCCACCAGCAGAGATATGGCAGGGGTGGGCTATGGCTACACCTTC	CATSRDMAGVGYGYTF
TRBJ2-5	TRBD2	TRBV5-1	.	TGCGCCAGCAGCCCGGGACTAGCGGGTGTTTCTAAGGAGACCCAGTACTTC	CASSPGLAGVSKETQYF
TRBJ1-2	.	TRBV30	once	TGTGCCTATGAAGGGGCGTGGGGCTACACCTTC	CAYEGAWGYTF
TRBJ2-2	TRBD2	TRBV27	.	TGTGCCAGCAGTTTAGAGTTGACTAGCGGGGCCACCGGGGAGCTGTTTTTT	CASSLELTSGATGELFF
TRBJ2-1	TRBD2	TRBV7-9	once	TGTGCCAGCAGCCCCCCCCTAGCGGGGGGGAAAAACTCCTACAATGAGCAGTTCTTC	CASSPPLAGGKNSYNEQFF
TRBJ2-3	.	TRBV7-6	.	TGTGCCAGCAGCTTAGCCGTCGGGGGACCGACCCCCACAGATACGCAGTATTTT	CASSLAVGGPTPTDTQYF
TRBJ2-5	TRBD1	TRBV2	.	TGTGCCAGCAGACGGGACAGGGGGGAGACCCAGTACTTC	CASRRDRGETQYF
TRBJ2-1	TRBD2	TRBV7-3	.	TGTGCCAGCAGCCCTCGACTAGCATGGGCCCTCTACAATGAGCAGTTCTTC	CASSPRLAWALYNEQFF
TRBJ1-6	.	TRBV4-2	.	TGTGCCAGCAGCCAAGACCACTTAGTTCAGGTTGGGTATAATTCACCCCTCCACTTT	CASSQDHLVQVGYNSPLHF
TRBJ2-7	TRBD2	TRBV4-2	once	TGTGCCAGCAGCCAAACCGCGGGGGATACCTACGAGCAGTACTTC	CASSQTAGDTYEQYF
TRBJ2-7	.	TRBV6-5	.	TGTGCCAGCACCACGCGGTTAACTTCCTACGAGCAGTACTTC	CASTTRLTSYEQYF
TRBJ1-1	.	TRBV23-1	once	TGCGCCAGCAGTCAATCCATCCTATCGGTGAACACTGAAGCTTTCTTT	CASSQSILSVNTEAFF
TRBJ2-7	.	TRBV30	.	TGTGCCTGGATTCCTTTCGGCAGGGCAACCTACGAGCAGTACTTC	CAWIPFGRATYEQYF
TRBJ2-1	TRBD1	TRBV15	.	TGTGCCACCAGCAGGGGGACAGGGGACGAGCAGTTCTTC	CATSRGTGDEQFF
TRBJ1-6	.	TRBV6-4	.	TGTGCCAGCAGTGAACTCCCCGGGGGGCCGTATAATTCACCCCTCCACTTT	CASSELPGGPYNSPLHF
TRBJ1-5	TRBD1	TRBV19	few	TGTGCCAGTAGTCCCGGGACAGGCCTCAATCAGCCCCAGCATTTT	CASSPGTGLNQPQHF
TRBJ1-2	TRBD1	TRBV6-5	.	TGTGCCAGCAGCCGGAGGGGGCCAGGGGGCTACACCTTC	CASSRRGPGGYTF
TRBJ1-1	.	TRBV7-9	.	TGTGCCAGCCGTAGGAACACTGAAGCTTTCTTT	CASRRNTEAFF
TRBJ2-3	.	TRBV3-1/TRBV3-2	.	TGTGCCAGCAGCCAAGAATCTGCAAGGAGGTCAGATACGCAGTATTTT	CASSQESARRSDTQYF
TRBJ1-2	TRBD1	TRBV28	.	TGTGCCATCTCAGGGGGGACTTATGGCTACACCTTC	CAISGGTYGYTF
TRBJ1-5	.	TRBV7-2	.	TGTGCCAGCAGCCCACAGGGAGTTAGCAATCAGCCCCAGCATTTT	CASSPQGVSNQPQHF
TRBJ2-7	.	TRBV6-2/TRBV6-3	.	TGTGCCAGCAGTTTACAGGAAGTTCACGAGCAGTACTTC	CASSLQEVHEQYF
TRBJ2-7	TRBD2	TRBV28	many	TGTGCCAGCAGCCCGGCACTAGCGGCCACCTACGAGCAGTACTTC	CASSPALAATYEQYF
TRBJ2-7	TRBD2	TRBV28	.	TGTGCCAGCAAGGAAAGCGGGACGGGGCCCTACGAGCAGTACTTC	CASKESGTGPYEQYF
TRBJ2-1	TRBD2	TRBV6-6	.	TGTGCCAGCAGTTATAGGGGACTAGCGGGGGGCAATGAGCAGTTCTTC	CASSYRGLAGGNEQFF
TRBJ2-2	TRBD1	TRBV5-8	.	TGTGCCAGCAGCTATACCAAATCCCCGACAGGGCTTAACACCGGGGAGCTGTTTTTT	CASSYTKSPTGLNTGELFF
TRBJ2-3	TRBD2	TRBV11-2	.	TGTGCCAGCAGCGCGAGGACCGGGACTAGCGGGAGAGTTACGCAGTATTTT	CASSARTGTSGRVTQYF
TRBJ2-1	.	TRBV23-1	.	TGCGCCAGCAGCCCTGCGCCGGGACATTGGCTTTACAATGAGCAGTTCTTC	CASSPAPGHWLYNEQFF
TRBJ2-7	TRBD1	TRBV19	.	TGTGCCAGTGGGACCGGTCAGGGGGCATACGAGCAGTACTTC	CASGTGQGAYEQYF
TRBJ1-6	TRBD1	TRBV6-6	.	TGTGCCAGCAGGGCAGGGGGCACAAATTCACCCCTCCACTTT	CASRAGGTNSPLHF
TRBJ2-7	.	TRBV11-2	.	TGTGCCAGCAGCTTGCCGGGACTTTCATTCTACGAGCAGTACTTC	CASSLPGLSFYEQYF
TRBJ1-6	.	TRBV27	.	TGTGCCAGCAGTTTAATCTATACCTATAATTCACCCCTCCACTTT	CASSLIYTYNSPLHF
TRBJ1-1	.	TRBV27	.	TGTGCCAGCAGTTTCCAACAGGGAACTGAAGCTTTCTTT	CASSFQQGTEAFF
TRBJ1-5	TRBD1	TRBV2	.	TGTGCCAGCAGAACAATCGACAGGGACAATCAGCCCCAGCATTTT	CASRTIDRDNQPQHF
TRBJ1-3	.	TRBV15	.	TGTGCCACCAGCAGAGATGGGGGGAGAACTGGAAACACCATATATTTT	CATSRDGGRTGNTIYF
TRBJ1-2	TRBD1	TRBV5-8	.	TGTGCCAGCAGCTTGAGACAGGGGGCATTTAGCTACACCTTC	CASSLRQGAFSYTF
TRBJ2-2	TRBD1	TRBV24-1	.	TGTGCCACCAGTGCCCTCTTGGGACAGGGGGCGAACACCGGGGAGCTGTTTTTT	CATSALLGQGANTGELFF
TRBJ1-3	.	TRBV7-2	.	TGTGCCAGCAGCCCAGGGGTAGAGCGAAACACCATATATTTT	CASSPGVERNTIYF
TRBJ1-5	.	TRBV3-1/TRBV3-2	.	TGTGCCAGCAGCCAAGGAGATAATAGCAATCAGCCCCAGCATTTT	CASSQGDNSNQPQHF
TRBJ2-7	.	TRBV6-2/TRBV6-3	.	TGTGCCAGCAGCGTCGTTCCAGGCGATCTCTCCTACGAGCAGTACTTC	CASSVVPGDLSYEQYF
TRBJ2-7	TRBD2	TRBV7-9	.	TGTGCCAGCAGCCTAGCGGGTAACGGGGGGGCAACCTACGAGCAGTACTTC	CASSLAGNGGATYEQYF
TRBJ2-7	.	TRBV5-1	.	TGCGCCAGCAGCTTGGGCCAGGGAGGCGAGCAGTACTTC	CASSLGQGGEQYF
TRBJ2-1	.	TRBV7-9	once	TGTGCCAGCAGCCCGGCGGGGAGTGAGCAGTTCTTC	CASSPAGSEQFF
TRBJ1-1	.	TRBV18	.	TGTGCCAGCTCACCACGAGTGAACACTGAAGCTTTCTTT	CASSPRVNTEAFF
TRBJ2-1	TRBD1	TRBV11-3	.	TGTGCCAGCAGCTCAGGACAGGGATTCAATGAGCAGTTCTTC	CASSSGQGFNEQFF
TRBJ1-2	TRBD1	TRBV4-2	.	TGTGCCAGCAGCCAAGCCTCCCGGGACAGCGCTTATGGCTACACCTTC	CASSQASRDSAYGYTF
TRBJ2-2	.	TRBV6-5	.	TGTGCCAGCAGTTACGGGAGACGGCTTAACACCGGGGAGCTGTTTTTT	CASSYGRRLNTGELFF
TRBJ2-7	.	TRBV10-2	.	TGCGCCAGCAGCCTACCGAGGGACTCATCCATCCGGGGCCATTTTTACGAGCAGTACTTC	CASSLPRDSSIRGHFYEQYF
TRBJ1-4	TRBD1	TRBV5-1	.	TGCGCCAGCAGCCTAGGACAGGGGTATGCAACTAATGAAAAACTGTTTTTT	CASSLGQGYATNEKLFF